This is a list of T cell receptor beta chains from one sample in a study of T cell changes during pregnancy in multiple sclerosis. Assay: immunoSEQ multiplex PCR; the TCRdb copy retains only in-frame clones and omits some. This table holds tens of thousands of clones, roughly 91% found once. Source: CD4+ T cells from peripheral blood mononuclear cells, taken in the third trimester of pregnancy. Receptors originate from a female donor in good health, enrolled as a control in a pregnancy study. CDR3s include the opening cysteine and the closing phenylalanine or tryptophan. A D gene is named only where the DNA matches it firmly. Some rows have no size entry. The others give once, few or many, or a class for an expanded clone.

size: .; J: TRBJ1-1; D: TRBD1; V: TRBV6-4; CDR3: CASRVDRGSTEAFF; DNA: TGTGCCAGCAGGGTCGACAGGGGCAGTACTGAAGCTTTCTTT
size: .; J: TRBJ2-1; D: TRBD1; V: TRBV19; CDR3: CASSVIQGANEQFF; DNA: TGTGCCAGTAGTGTAATCCAGGGGGCAAATGAGCAGTTCTTC
size: .; J: TRBJ2-2; D: TRBD1; V: TRBV7-3; CDR3: CASSLRDRTGTGELFF; DNA: TGTGCCAGCAGCTTAAGGGACAGAACGGGAACCGGGGAGCTGTTTTTT
size: once; J: TRBJ2-6; D: .; V: TRBV19; CDR3: CATATVSGANVLTF; DNA: TGTGCCACCGCGACAGTCTCTGGGGCCAACGTCCTGACTTTC
size: .; J: TRBJ1-2; D: .; V: TRBV21-1; CDR3: CASSKARRFNYGYTF; DNA: TGTGCCAGCAGCAAAGCGCGGAGATTTAACTATGGCTACACCTTC
size: .; J: TRBJ1-2; D: .; V: TRBV7-2; CDR3: CASSPRQDGYTF; DNA: TGTGCCAGCAGCCCTCGACAGGATGGCTACACCTTC
size: .; J: TRBJ2-5; D: .; V: TRBV11-2; CDR3: CASSWGEETQYF; DNA: TGTGCCAGCTCGTGGGGCGAAGAGACCCAGTACTTC
size: .; J: TRBJ2-1; D: .; V: TRBV6-5; CDR3: CASRKGGGSYNEQFF; DNA: TGTGCCAGCAGGAAGGGGGGGGGCTCCTACAATGAGCAGTTCTTC
size: few; J: TRBJ2-5; D: TRBD2; V: TRBV5-1; CDR3: CASSRDGVAGGQETQYF; DNA: TGCGCCAGCAGCCGAGATGGGGTAGCGGGGGGCCAAGAGACCCAGTACTTC
size: .; J: TRBJ2-7; D: TRBD1; V: TRBV6-5; CDR3: CASSYQTGGDEQYF; DNA: TGTGCCAGCAGTTACCAAACAGGGGGCGACGAGCAGTACTTC
size: .; J: TRBJ1-1; D: TRBD1; V: TRBV25-1; CDR3: CASSGYTGANTEAFF; DNA: TGTGCCAGCAGTGGGTATACAGGGGCGAACACTGAAGCTTTCTTT
size: .; J: TRBJ2-4; D: TRBD2; V: TRBV4-1; CDR3: CASSPSGLAGGRGF; DNA: TGCGCCAGCAGCCCCAGCGGTCTAGCGGGGGGCCGCGGCTTC
size: .; J: TRBJ2-2; D: .; V: TRBV4-3; CDR3: CASSLGHNTGELFF; DNA: TGCGCCAGCAGCCTAGGACACAACACCGGGGAGCTGTTTTTT
size: once; J: TRBJ2-7; D: TRBD1; V: TRBV15; CDR3: CATSRQGAFNEQYF; DNA: TGTGCCACCAGCAGGCAGGGGGCCTTCAACGAGCAGTACTTC
size: .; J: TRBJ1-2; D: TRBD1; V: TRBV5-4; CDR3: CASSLPPGQGMGGYTF; DNA: TGTGCCAGCAGCCTCCCCCCGGGACAGGGTATGGGGGGCTACACCTTC
size: .; J: TRBJ2-7; D: .; V: TRBV19; CDR3: CASSIDNSYEQYF; DNA: TGTGCCAGTAGTATAGACAACTCCTACGAGCAGTACTTC
size: .; J: TRBJ2-2; D: .; V: TRBV6-1; CDR3: CASKQGPLGELFF; DNA: TGTGCCAGCAAACAGGGCCCACTCGGGGAGCTGTTTTTT
size: .; J: TRBJ1-2; D: .; V: TRBV10-3; CDR3: CAISEWGPTGGGYTF; DNA: TGTGCCATCAGTGAGTGGGGACCCACCGGGGGAGGCTACACCTTC
size: .; J: TRBJ1-2; D: .; V: TRBV10-3; CDR3: CAISEFRDGYTF; DNA: TGTGCCATCAGTGAGTTCAGGGATGGCTACACCTTC
size: .; J: TRBJ2-3; D: TRBD2; V: TRBV6-5; CDR3: CASRIRGGRTDTQYF; DNA: TGTGCCAGCCGCATACGGGGGGGACGCACAGATACGCAGTATTTT
size: .; J: TRBJ2-7; D: TRBD1; V: TRBV9; CDR3: CASSVGGTGGYYEQYF; DNA: TGTGCCAGCAGCGTGGGGGGGACAGGGGGCTATTACGAGCAGTACTTC
size: .; J: TRBJ2-7; D: TRBD1; V: TRBV30; CDR3: CAWSDRGRMSYEQYF; DNA: TGTGCCTGGAGTGACAGGGGTCGGATGTCCTACGAGCAGTACTTC
size: .; J: TRBJ2-7; D: .; V: TRBV19; CDR3: CASSITGSATYEQYF; DNA: TGTGCCAGTAGTATTACAGGGTCCGCAACCTACGAGCAGTACTTC
size: .; J: TRBJ2-2; D: .; V: TRBV19; CDR3: CASSIEQGRYTGELFF; DNA: TGTGCCAGTAGTATAGAGCAGGGGCGTTACACCGGGGAGCTGTTTTTT
size: .; J: TRBJ2-1; D: TRBD2; V: TRBV4-2; CDR3: CASRLAGNYNEQFF; DNA: TGTGCCAGCAGACTAGCGGGGAACTACAATGAGCAGTTCTTC
size: .; J: TRBJ1-2; D: .; V: TRBV15; CDR3: CATSSLSIYGYTF; DNA: TGTGCCACCAGCAGCCTAAGCATATATGGCTACACCTTC
size: .; J: TRBJ2-7; D: .; V: TRBV4-1; CDR3: CASSQGDIYTYEQYF; DNA: TGCGCCAGCAGCCAAGGAGACATATACACCTACGAGCAGTACTTC